This T cell receptor (beta chain) was retrieved from a study of beta chain features in type 1 diabetes. CD4+ naive, central memory, regulatory and stem cell-like memory subsets were isolated by sorting on CD45RO/CCR7/CD25/CD127/CD95/CD27. Expressed TCRB transcripts were sequenced because the isolated RNA had all been reverse transcribed beforehand. Generated by immunoSEQ multiplex PCR, the TCRdb table keeps only in-frame clones and is missing some. The sample contains hundreds of thousands of clones, less than 20% of which appear only once. This clone has only a few counts. What it binds is not known. From germline, CDR1 is LNHDA and CDR2 SQIVND (reference sequence). The CDR3 has 14 amino acids. V lost 7 bases and J 3 bases, leaving 14 bases between the germline ends. Findings and caveats of the study: The study found that naive, central memory and Treg TCRB repertoires appeared more similar in patients than in healthy donors. Among all four CD4+ subsets, Type 1 diabetes patients had TCRB CDR3s that were moderately but significantly shorter.

Sequenced: naive CD4+ T cells from blood. The source is a young man in good health. The gene calls are TRBV19 and TRBJ2-3; D is perhaps TRBD2 (7 bases). The CDR3 sequence: CASKGGAGTDTQYF. Here the CDR3 DNA reads TGTGCCAGTAAGGGGGGGGCTGGGACAGATACGCAGTATTTT.